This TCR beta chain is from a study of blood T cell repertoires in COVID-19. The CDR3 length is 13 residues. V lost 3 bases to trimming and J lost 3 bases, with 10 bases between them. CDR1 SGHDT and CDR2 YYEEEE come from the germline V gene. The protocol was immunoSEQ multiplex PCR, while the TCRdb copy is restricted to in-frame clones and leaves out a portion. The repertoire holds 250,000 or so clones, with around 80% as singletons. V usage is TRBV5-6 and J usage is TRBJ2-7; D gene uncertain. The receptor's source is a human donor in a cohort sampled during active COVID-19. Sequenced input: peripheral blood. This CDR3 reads CASSSPGFYEQYF. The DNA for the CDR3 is TGTGCCAGCAGCTCTCCAGGTTTCTACGAGCAGTACTTC.